This is a list of T cell receptor beta chains from one sample in a study of beta chain features in type 1 diabetes. The repertoire was sequenced with immunoSEQ multiplex PCR; TCRdb's copy has only in-frame clones and lacks some. The sample consists of 250,000 to 350,000 clones, 11% to 15% of them appearing once. The sample comprised central memory CD4+ T cells from blood. The receptors shown here come from a man aged 25-45 years in good health. Each CDR3 is given with its conserved first and last residue. The order of the fields is D gene, clone size, J gene, V gene, CDR3 protein, CDR3 DNA. D genes are given only for firm matches. Clone size appears in some rows only: once, few, many, or a class for an expanded clone.

TRBD1	few	TRBJ2-7	TRBV7-2	CASRPDRGSPYEQYF	TGTGCCAGCAGACCCGACAGGGGGTCCCCTTACGAGCAGTACTTC
.	few	TRBJ2-5	TRBV6-6	CASSQGGMETQYF	TGTGCCAGCTCCCAGGGGGGGATGGAAACCCAGTACTTC
.	few	TRBJ2-5	TRBV4-3	CASSRDFQETQYF	TGCGCCAGCAGCCGGGACTTCCAAGAGACCCAGTACTTC
TRBD2	few	TRBJ2-1	TRBV4-3	CASSQAGTSGRWTYNEQFF	TGCGCCAGCAGCCAAGCGGGGACTAGCGGGAGGTGGACCTACAATGAGCAGTTCTTC
.	few	TRBJ1-2	TRBV7-3	CASSLAGVRVGYTF	TGTGCCAGCAGCTTAGCGGGAGTCAGGGTCGGCTACACCTTC
.	few	TRBJ1-2	TRBV18	CASSPGAASNYGYTF	TGTGCCAGCTCACCGGGGGCAGCTTCTAACTATGGCTACACCTTC
TRBD1	few	TRBJ2-1	TRBV6-6	CASSYTLGTGPLVF	TGTGCCAGCAGCTATACCCTCGGGACAGGGCCTTTAGTCTTC
.	few	TRBJ2-3	TRBV5-1	CASSLGTATDTQYF	TGCGCCAGCAGCCTCGGGACGGCTACAGATACGCAGTATTTT
TRBD1	.	TRBJ2-3	TRBV6-1	CAIRTGDTDTQYF	TGTGCCATCCGGACAGGAGACACAGATACGCAGTATTTT
TRBD1	few	TRBJ1-5	TRBV10-1	CASLGQGAHQGNQPQHF	TGCGCCAGCCTCGGACAGGGGGCCCATCAAGGCAATCAGCCCCAGCATTTT
.	few	TRBJ1-3	TRBV4-2	CASSQTDLVNTIYF	TGTGCCAGCAGCCAGACAGACTTAGTAAACACCATATATTTT
.	few	TRBJ1-3	TRBV7-2	CASRRQGAGNTIYF	TGTGCCAGCAGGAGGCAGGGCGCTGGAAACACCATATATTTT
.	.	TRBJ2-1	TRBV10-1	CASSEYSNEQFF	TGCGCCAGCAGTGAATACAGTAATGAGCAGTTCTTC
.	.	TRBJ1-1	TRBV7-8	CASSQRPGTFMNTEAFF	TGCGCCAGCAGCCAACGTCCCGGGACATTTATGAACACTGAAGCTTTCTTT
TRBD1	.	TRBJ2-1	TRBV7-8	CASSDYRGRSYNEQFF	TGTGCCAGCAGCGATTACAGGGGACGCTCCTACAATGAGCAGTTCTTC
.	.	TRBJ2-5	TRBV4-1	CASSRGTSPTGDQETQYF	TGCGCCAGCAGCCGAGGGACAAGCCCGACAGGAGACCAAGAGACCCAGTACTTC
TRBD1	.	TRBJ1-4	TRBV15	CATSSRDSLRKLFF	TGTGCCACCAGCAGCCGGGACAGCCTCAGGAAACTGTTTTTT
.	few	TRBJ1-2	TRBV10-3	CAISESSDGYTF	TGTGCCATCAGTGAGTCCTCCGATGGCTACACCTTC
TRBD2	.	TRBJ2-3	TRBV5-4	CASSQDRTGGVYTQYF	TGCGCCAGCAGCCAAGACCGAACGGGAGGGGTGTATACGCAGTATTTT
.	.	TRBJ1-2	TRBV7-2	CASSPGPFNYGYTF	TGTGCCAGCAGCCCGGGCCCATTCAACTATGGCTACACCTTC
TRBD1	.	TRBJ2-2	TRBV11-3	CASSHGQGDTGELFF	TGTGCCAGCAGCCACGGACAGGGCGACACCGGGGAGCTGTTTTTT
TRBD1	few	TRBJ1-2	TRBV5-1	CASSSRDSYNYGYTF	TGTGCCAGCAGCTCAAGGGACAGTTATAACTATGGCTACACCTTC
.	.	TRBJ1-2	TRBV4-2	CASSQDSYYGYTF	TGTGCCAGCAGCCAAGATTCGTACTATGGCTACACCTTC
.	few	TRBJ2-5	TRBV5-6	CASSYRTPQETQYF	TGTGCCAGCAGCTACCGGACACCTCAAGAGACCCAGTACTTC
.	.	TRBJ2-3	TRBV19	CASRQAGDTQYF	TGTGCCAGTAGGCAAGCGGGTGACACGCAGTATTTT
TRBD1	many	TRBJ1-6	TRBV23-1	CASSQFRQGPHRGSPLHF	TGCGCCAGCAGTCAATTCAGACAGGGTCCCCACCGTGGGTCACCCCTCCACTTT
.	few	TRBJ2-7	TRBV15	CATSQPRSYEQYF	TGTGCCACCAGCCAACCCCGTTCCTACGAGCAGTACTTC
.	.	TRBJ2-2	TRBV5-6	CASSLDLTITGELFF	TGTGCCAGCAGCTTGGACCTAACGATCACCGGGGAGCTGTTTTTT
TRBD1	.	TRBJ2-5	TRBV7-8	CASSLSRTGKETQYF	TGTGCCAGCAGCCTTAGCCGGACAGGGAAAGAGACCCAGTACTTC
.	.	TRBJ1-4	TRBV14	CASSSFVGATNEKLFF	TGTGCCAGCAGCTCTTTCGTGGGTGCAACTAATGAAAAACTGTTTTTT
.	few	TRBJ1-5	TRBV6-5	CASSRGAGLNQPQHF	TGTGCCAGCAGCCGCGGGGCAGGACTCAATCAGCCCCAGCATTTT
TRBD1	.	TRBJ1-4	TRBV28	CASSSRGLNEKLFF	TGTGCCAGCAGCTCCAGGGGGCTGAATGAAAAACTGTTTTTT
.	.	TRBJ2-5	TRBV25-1	CASSEYVKARETQYF	TGTGCCAGCAGTGAATATGTTAAGGCGAGGGAGACCCAGTACTTC
TRBD1	many	TRBJ2-1	TRBV7-9	CASSYGQGGVFF	TGTGCCAGCAGCTACGGACAGGGCGGGGTGTTCTTC
.	few	TRBJ2-6	TRBV18	CASSPFIQRSGANVLTF	TGTGCCAGCTCACCATTTATTCAAAGGTCTGGGGCCAACGTCCTGACTTTC
TRBD1	few	TRBJ2-2	TRBV7-3	CASSSTTGARNTGELFF	TGTGCCAGCAGCTCAACTACAGGGGCAAGAAACACCGGGGAGCTGTTTTTT
.	many	TRBJ2-2	TRBV10-3	CAISRGADTGELFF	TGTGCCATCAGTAGGGGGGCCGACACCGGGGAGCTGTTTTTT
.	.	TRBJ1-3	TRBV28	CATQSRHIYF	TGTGCCACCCAGTCACGTCACATATATTTT
TRBD2	few	TRBJ2-5	TRBV30	CAWSVGGRETQYF	TGTGCCTGGAGTGTCGGCGGGAGGGAGACCCAGTACTTC
TRBD2	.	TRBJ2-3	TRBV10-3	CAISEAAGGSTDTQYF	TGTGCCATCAGTGAGGCGGCGGGAGGGAGCACAGATACGCAGTATTTT
.	.	TRBJ1-1	TRBV7-8	CASSRNRADTEAFF	TGTGCCAGCAGCCGAAACAGGGCGGACACTGAAGCTTTCTTT
TRBD2	.	TRBJ2-3	TRBV7-6	CASSLVSAGGDTQYF	TGTGCCAGCAGCTTAGTTTCGGCGGGGGGGGATACGCAGTATTTT
TRBD1	few	TRBJ2-1	TRBV7-3	CASSLTGQAYNEQFF	TGTGCCAGCAGCTTAACCGGACAGGCTTACAATGAGCAGTTCTTC
TRBD1	.	TRBJ2-5	TRBV7-7	CASSLSQGIGVGTQYF	TGTGCCAGCAGCTTGTCACAGGGGATTGGGGTTGGGACCCAGTACTTC